Listed below are T cell receptor beta chains from one sample, sequenced in a study of T cell responses to AZD1222 COVID-19 vaccine. Assay: immunoSEQ multiplex PCR; the TCRdb copy retains only in-frame clones and omits some. This sample has some 150,000 clones, with approximately 92% found just once. Source: peripheral blood, taken on day 0 of AZD1222 vaccination. The receptors derive from an adult in good health. Both conserved end residues are part of each CDR3. D genes are given only for firm matches. Size is stated for part of the rows, as once, few or many counts, or as a class when the clone is expanded.

D	J	V	size	CDR3	DNA
NA	TRBJ2-7	TRBV9	NA	CASSLKVGGVIYEQYF	TGTGCCAGCAGCCTCAAAGTAGGAGGGGTAATCTACGAGCAGTACTTC
TRBD1	TRBJ1-2	TRBV29-1	NA	CSVEETGFHYGYTF	TGCAGCGTTGAAGAGACAGGGTTTCACTATGGCTACACCTTC
TRBD1	TRBJ1-5	TRBV18	NA	CASSRIGGQGAQPQHF	TGTGCCAGCTCACGCATAGGAGGACAGGGAGCTCAGCCCCAGCATTTT
TRBD1	TRBJ2-2	TRBV24-1	once	CATSDPGTVNTGELFF	TGTGCCACCAGTGACCCCGGGACAGTGAACACCGGGGAGCTGTTTTTT
TRBD2	TRBJ2-3	TRBV29-1	NA	CSVVLAGRSTDTQYF	TGCAGCGTTGTATTAGCGGGGCGTAGCACAGATACGCAGTATTTT
NA	TRBJ2-3	TRBV5-4	NA	CASSSGQTDTQYF	TGTGCCAGCAGCAGCGGACAGACGGATACGCAGTATTTT
NA	TRBJ2-2	TRBV19	few	CASREGTNTGELFF	TGTGCCAGTAGGGAGGGCACGAACACCGGGGAGCTGTTTTTT
TRBD2	TRBJ2-7	TRBV6-1	NA	CASSVAGGYEQYF	TGTGCCAGCAGTGTAGCGGGGGGTTACGAGCAGTACTTC
NA	TRBJ1-6	TRBV9	NA	CASSVDVLDNSPLHF	TGTGCCAGCAGCGTAGATGTGTTAGATAATTCACCCCTCCACTTT
NA	TRBJ1-4	TRBV7-9	NA	CASTLAGREKLFF	TGTGCCAGCACCCTCGCCGGAAGGGAAAAACTGTTTTTT
NA	TRBJ2-4	TRBV19	NA	CASTLRPGLGGKNIQYF	TGTGCCAGTACTCTTAGACCGGGACTTGGGGGCAAAAACATTCAGTACTTC
TRBD2	TRBJ2-1	TRBV29-1	NA	CSVGGGNNEQFF	TGCAGCGTTGGGGGAGGGAACAATGAGCAGTTCTTC
NA	TRBJ2-1	TRBV19	NA	CASSFPGPPPGNEQFF	TGTGCCAGTAGTTTTCCGGGCCCTCCTCCGGGAAATGAGCAGTTCTTC
NA	TRBJ2-2	TRBV12-3/TRBV12-4	NA	CASSLSYGELFF	TGTGCCAGCAGTTTGTCATACGGGGAGCTGTTTTTT
NA	TRBJ1-6	TRBV19	NA	CASSIKGRYNSPLHF	TGTGCCAGTAGTATCAAGGGCAGATATAATTCACCCCTCCACTTT
TRBD1	TRBJ2-1	TRBV7-2	few	CASSSEDRGLLSNEQFF	TGTGCCAGCAGCTCAGAAGACAGGGGGCTACTGTCCAATGAGCAGTTCTTC
NA	TRBJ1-2	TRBV7-9	many	CASSLVNGGRGYTF	TGTGCCAGCAGCTTAGTCAACGGGGGTCGTGGCTACACCTTC
TRBD1	TRBJ2-6	TRBV18	NA	CASSYGDRPSGANVLTF	TGTGCCAGCTCGTACGGGGACAGACCCTCTGGGGCCAACGTCCTGACTTTC
NA	TRBJ1-1	TRBV28	NA	CASRRGGSSGTEAFF	TGTGCCAGCAGACGGGGGGGCTCTTCGGGCACTGAAGCTTTCTTT
NA	TRBJ1-2	TRBV14	NA	CASSQDILQRRGGYTF	TGTGCCAGCAGCCAAGATATACTACAGAGGAGAGGAGGCTACACCTTC
NA	TRBJ1-4	TRBV2	once	CASSEPRPTENEKLFF	TGTGCCAGCAGTGAACCGCGGCCGACAGAGAATGAAAAACTGTTTTTT
NA	TRBJ2-6	TRBV27	NA	CASSLSGTLHFSGANVLTF	TGTGCCAGCAGTTTATCGGGGACACTACACTTCTCTGGGGCCAACGTCCTGACTTTC
TRBD1	TRBJ1-1	TRBV19	NA	CASIGDRGRWAFF	TGTGCCAGTATTGGGGACAGGGGGCGTTGGGCTTTCTTT
TRBD1	TRBJ2-7	TRBV5-4	once	CASSLGGTGSVYEQYF	TGTGCCAGCAGCTTGGGCGGGACAGGGTCTGTATACGAGCAGTACTTC
NA	TRBJ1-5	TRBV6-1	NA	CASSDEPNQPQHF	TGTGCCAGCAGTGATGAGCCCAATCAGCCCCAGCATTTT
TRBD1	TRBJ1-1	TRBV9	NA	CASSVGDRGGNTEAFF	TGTGCCAGCAGCGTAGGGGACAGGGGAGGTAACACTGAAGCTTTCTTT
NA	TRBJ1-5	TRBV10-3	NA	CAISERKGNSNQPQHF	TGTGCCATCAGTGAGAGGAAGGGTAATAGCAATCAGCCCCAGCATTTT
NA	TRBJ1-1	TRBV6-4	NA	CASSDSAGPNTEAFF	TGTGCCAGCAGTGACTCGGCAGGTCCTAACACTGAAGCTTTCTTT
TRBD1	TRBJ1-5	TRBV19	NA	CASIKEGAMSNQPQHF	TGTGCCAGCATTAAGGAGGGGGCGATGAGCAATCAGCCCCAGCATTTT
NA	TRBJ2-7	TRBV5-6	once	CASSSTGTKSYEQYF	TGTGCCAGCAGCTCGACCGGGACCAAGTCCTACGAGCAGTACTTC
NA	TRBJ2-7	TRBV9	once	CASSPLGVRSYEQYF	TGTGCCAGCAGCCCCCTTGGGGTACGCTCCTACGAGCAGTACTTC
TRBD2	TRBJ2-7	TRBV19	NA	CASSRGREGSYEQYF	TGTGCCAGTAGCCGGGGCAGGGAGGGGTCCTACGAGCAGTACTTC
TRBD1	TRBJ2-4	TRBV7-2	NA	CASSLAGTGVNIQYF	TGTGCCAGCAGCTTAGCAGGGACAGGGGTAAACATTCAGTACTTC
NA	TRBJ1-2	TRBV5-1	once	CASRPDIYGYTF	TGCGCCAGCAGACCAGACATTTATGGCTACACCTTC
NA	TRBJ2-5	TRBV28	NA	CASTSLGRQETQYF	TGTGCCAGCACCAGTTTGGGACGGCAAGAGACCCAGTACTTC
NA	TRBJ1-5	TRBV10-2	NA	CATSGGRDQPQHF	TGCGCCACCTCGGGGGGGAGGGACCAGCCCCAGCATTTT
TRBD1	TRBJ1-2	TRBV5-1	NA	CASSSLTGGANYGYTF	TGCGCCAGCAGTTCCCTGACAGGGGGTGCTAACTATGGCTACACCTTC
NA	TRBJ2-7	TRBV19	once	CASSVSTGRVAEQYF	TGTGCCAGTAGTGTATCGACAGGTAGGGTTGCCGAGCAGTACTTC
NA	TRBJ2-5	TRBV28	NA	CASSLMGRTQETQYF	TGTGCCAGCAGTTTAATGGGACGAACGCAAGAGACCCAGTACTTC
NA	TRBJ1-2	TRBV7-9	NA	CASSLAVGGYTF	TGTGCCAGCAGCTTAGCGGTAGGCGGCTACACCTTC
NA	TRBJ2-7	TRBV7-9	NA	CASSLGTVNSYEQYF	TGTGCCAGCAGCTTAGGGACAGTCAATTCCTACGAGCAGTACTTC
TRBD1	TRBJ2-7	TRBV2	NA	CASSRTGQGQYEQYF	TGTGCCAGCAGTCGAACGGGACAGGGACAATACGAGCAGTACTTC
NA	TRBJ1-3	TRBV27	NA	CASSSSGSSGNTIYF	TGTGCCAGCAGTTCGTCAGGGAGCTCTGGAAACACCATATATTTT
NA	TRBJ1-1	TRBV7-6	NA	CASSLVSVRAKGTEAFF	TGTGCCAGCAGCTTAGTTTCGGTACGGGCGAAAGGGACTGAAGCTTTCTTT
NA	TRBJ1-1	TRBV12-3/TRBV12-4	NA	CASSLSENTEAFF	TGTGCCAGCAGTTTATCAGAGAACACTGAAGCTTTCTTT
TRBD1	TRBJ1-1	TRBV5-1	NA	CASSPRTGLMNTEAFF	TGCGCCAGCAGCCCGAGGACAGGCCTAATGAACACTGAAGCTTTCTTT
NA	TRBJ2-4	TRBV29-1	few	CSVETGGPRNIQYF	TGCAGCGTGGAAACTGGAGGGCCGCGGAACATTCAGTACTTC
NA	TRBJ1-1	TRBV27	NA	CASSLTMNTEAFF	TGTGCCAGCAGTTTAACAATGAACACTGAAGCTTTCTTT
TRBD1	TRBJ1-4	TRBV6-5	NA	CASRLDREDEKLFF	TGTGCCAGCAGACTCGACAGGGAGGATGAAAAACTGTTTTTT
NA	TRBJ2-7	TRBV7-9	once	CASSPGGEQYF	TGTGCCAGCAGCCCCGGGGGCGAGCAGTACTTC
NA	TRBJ1-1	TRBV6-5	NA	CASSSKGNTEAFF	TGTGCCAGCAGCTCCAAGGGGAACACTGAAGCTTTCTTT
NA	TRBJ2-1	TRBV12-5	once	CASGLGRDNEQFF	TGTGCTAGTGGTTTGGGCAGGGACAATGAGCAGTTCTTC
NA	TRBJ2-7	TRBV27	NA	CASSFHVVSRGPYEQYF	TGTGCCAGCAGTTTCCATGTGGTCTCTAGAGGGCCCTACGAGCAGTACTTC
NA	TRBJ2-7	TRBV18	NA	CASSPPGTSNTYEQYF	TGTGCCAGCTCACCACCTGGTACCAGCAACACCTACGAGCAGTACTTC
NA	TRBJ1-2	TRBV28	NA	CASSLAGSEYQYGYTF	TGTGCCAGCAGTTTAGCTGGGAGTGAGTACCAATATGGCTACACCTTC
NA	TRBJ1-6	TRBV19	NA	CASSIVGGNSPLHF	TGTGCCAGTAGTATCGTCGGGGGTAATTCACCCCTCCACTTT